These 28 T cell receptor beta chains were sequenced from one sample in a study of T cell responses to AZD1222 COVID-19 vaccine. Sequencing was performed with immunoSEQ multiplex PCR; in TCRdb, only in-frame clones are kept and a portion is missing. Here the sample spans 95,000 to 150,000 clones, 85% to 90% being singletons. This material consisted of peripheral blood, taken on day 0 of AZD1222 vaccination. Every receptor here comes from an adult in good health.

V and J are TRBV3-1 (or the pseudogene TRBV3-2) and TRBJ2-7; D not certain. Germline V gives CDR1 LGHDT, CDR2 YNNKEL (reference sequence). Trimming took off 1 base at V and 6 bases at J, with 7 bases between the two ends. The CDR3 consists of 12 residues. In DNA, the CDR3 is TGTGCCAGCAGCCAAGGGCCGGGCGAGCAGTACTTC. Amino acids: CASSQGPGEQYF.

The DNA for the CDR3 is TGTGCCAGCAGCCCCCCCGGGGGGCTCTCCTACGAGCAGTACTTC. It encodes CASSPPGGLSYEQYF. The gene calls are TRBV16 and TRBJ2-7; weak D call: TRBD2 (7 bases). Germline CDR1 and CDR2: KGHSY and FQNENV. The ends were cut back, 4 bases at V and 0 bases at J, with 13 bases in the middle. The CDR3 spans 15 residues.

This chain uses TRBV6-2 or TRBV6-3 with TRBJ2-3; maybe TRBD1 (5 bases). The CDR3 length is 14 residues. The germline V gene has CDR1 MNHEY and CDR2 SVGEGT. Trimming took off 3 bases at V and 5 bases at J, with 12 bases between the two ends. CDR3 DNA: TGTGCCAGCAGTTATATCCAGGGCGGAGATACGCAGTATTTT. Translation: CASSYIQGGDTQYF.

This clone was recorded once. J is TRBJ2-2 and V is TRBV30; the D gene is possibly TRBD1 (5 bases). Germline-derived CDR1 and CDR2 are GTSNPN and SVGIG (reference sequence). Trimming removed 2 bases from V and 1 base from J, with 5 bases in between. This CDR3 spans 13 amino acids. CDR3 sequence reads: CAWSQGNTGELFF. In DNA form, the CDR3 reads TGTGCCTGGAGTCAGGGGAACACCGGGGAGCTGTTTTTT.

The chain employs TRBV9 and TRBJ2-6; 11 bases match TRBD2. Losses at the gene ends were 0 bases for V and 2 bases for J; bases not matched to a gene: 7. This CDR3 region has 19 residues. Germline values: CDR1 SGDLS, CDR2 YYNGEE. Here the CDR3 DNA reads TGTGCCAGCAGCGTAGGGCTAGCGGGAGGAATTGCTGGGGCCAACGTCCTGACTTTC. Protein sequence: CASSVGLAGGIAGANVLTF.

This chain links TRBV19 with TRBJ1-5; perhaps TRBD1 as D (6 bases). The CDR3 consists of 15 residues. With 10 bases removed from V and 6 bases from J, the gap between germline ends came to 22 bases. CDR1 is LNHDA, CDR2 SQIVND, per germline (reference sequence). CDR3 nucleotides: TGTGCCACCAAAAGGGGGGGTTTCTGGGGTCAGCCCCAGCATTTT. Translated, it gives CATKRGGFWGQPQHF.

The CDR3 DNA follows: TGTGCCAGCAGTGAGACAGGCAACCACGAGCAGTACTTC. Translating it yields CASSETGNHEQYF. The V and J genes are TRBV28 and TRBJ2-7; weak D call: TRBD1 (6 bases). The V gene's germline CDR1 is MDHEN and CDR2 SYDVKM. The CDR3 is 13 residues long. The V and J ends lost 5 bases and 5 bases respectively, with 13 bases between them.

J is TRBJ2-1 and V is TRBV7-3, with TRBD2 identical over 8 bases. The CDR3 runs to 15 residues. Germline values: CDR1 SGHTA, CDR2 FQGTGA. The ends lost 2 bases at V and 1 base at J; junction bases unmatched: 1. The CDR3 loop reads CASSLGGGSYNEQFF. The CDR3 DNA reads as TGTGCCAGCAGCTTAGGCGGGGGGTCCTACAATGAGCAGTTCTTC.

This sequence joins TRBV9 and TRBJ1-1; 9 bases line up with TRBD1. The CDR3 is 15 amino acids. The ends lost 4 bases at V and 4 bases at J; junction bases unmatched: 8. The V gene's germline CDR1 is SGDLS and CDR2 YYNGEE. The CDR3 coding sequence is TGTGCCAGCAGCCCGAGAGAGACAGGGGGCACTGAAGCTTTCTTT. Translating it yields CASSPRETGGTEAFF.

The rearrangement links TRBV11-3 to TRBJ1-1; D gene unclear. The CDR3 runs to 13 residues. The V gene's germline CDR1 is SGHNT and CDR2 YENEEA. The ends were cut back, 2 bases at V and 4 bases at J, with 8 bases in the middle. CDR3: CASSLQDGTEAFF. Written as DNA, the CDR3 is TGTGCCAGCAGCTTACAGGACGGCACTGAAGCTTTCTTT.

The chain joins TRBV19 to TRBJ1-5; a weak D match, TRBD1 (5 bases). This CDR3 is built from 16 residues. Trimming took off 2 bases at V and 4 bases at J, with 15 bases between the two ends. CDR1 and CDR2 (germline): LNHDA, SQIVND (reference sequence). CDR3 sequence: CASSIRGPELNQPQHF. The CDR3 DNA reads TGTGCCAGTAGTATAAGGGGCCCCGAATTAAATCAGCCCCAGCATTTT.

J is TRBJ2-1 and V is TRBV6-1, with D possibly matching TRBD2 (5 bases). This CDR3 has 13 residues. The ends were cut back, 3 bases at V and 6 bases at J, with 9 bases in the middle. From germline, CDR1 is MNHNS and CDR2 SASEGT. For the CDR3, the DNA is TGTGCCAGCAGTGATATCCGGGGCAATGAGCAGTTCTTC. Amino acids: CASSDIRGNEQFF.

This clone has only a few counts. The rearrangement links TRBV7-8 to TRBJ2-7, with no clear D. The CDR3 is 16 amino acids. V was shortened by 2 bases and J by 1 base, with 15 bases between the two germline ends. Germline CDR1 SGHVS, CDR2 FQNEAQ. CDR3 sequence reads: CASSLTSHLRSYEQYF. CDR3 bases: TGTGCCAGCAGCTTAACTTCCCACTTGAGATCCTACGAGCAGTACTTC.

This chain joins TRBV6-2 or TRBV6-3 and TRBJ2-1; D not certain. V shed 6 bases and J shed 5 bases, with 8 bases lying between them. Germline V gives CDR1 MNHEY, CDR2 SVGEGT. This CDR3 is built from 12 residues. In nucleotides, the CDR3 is TGTGCCAGCAGCCCCCACAACAATGAGCAGTTCTTC. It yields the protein CASSPHNNEQFF.

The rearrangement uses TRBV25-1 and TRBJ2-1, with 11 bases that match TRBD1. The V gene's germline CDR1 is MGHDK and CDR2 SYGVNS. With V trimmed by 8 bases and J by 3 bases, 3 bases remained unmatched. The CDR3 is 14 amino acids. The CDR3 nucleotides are TGTGCCAGCCGGGACAGGGGGGGCTACAATGAGCAGTTCTTC. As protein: CASRDRGGYNEQFF.

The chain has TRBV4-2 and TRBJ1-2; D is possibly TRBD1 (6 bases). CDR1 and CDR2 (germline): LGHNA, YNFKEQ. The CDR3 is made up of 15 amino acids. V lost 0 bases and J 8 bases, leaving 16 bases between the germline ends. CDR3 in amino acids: CASSQEPRGGGGYTF. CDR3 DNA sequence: TGTGCCAGCAGCCAAGAACCACGAGGGGGAGGGGGCTACACCTTC.

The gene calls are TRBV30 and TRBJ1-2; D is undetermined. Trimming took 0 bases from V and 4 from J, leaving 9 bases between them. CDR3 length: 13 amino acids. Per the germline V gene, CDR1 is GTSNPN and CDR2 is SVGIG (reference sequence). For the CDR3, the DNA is TGTGCCTGGAGTGTAGGGAGAAGCTATGGCTACACCTTC. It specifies CAWSVGRSYGYTF.

The CDR3 is CASSYAGGTDTQYF. The CDR3 region has the DNA TGTGCCAGCAGTTACGCGGGAGGAACAGATACGCAGTATTTT. This chain links TRBV6-5 with TRBJ2-3; 8 bases are a match to TRBD2. Germline V gene data show CDR1 as MNHEY and CDR2 as SVGAGI. V shed 2 bases, J shed 3 bases, and the junction held 1 base outside the gene matches. The CDR3 consists of 14 residues.

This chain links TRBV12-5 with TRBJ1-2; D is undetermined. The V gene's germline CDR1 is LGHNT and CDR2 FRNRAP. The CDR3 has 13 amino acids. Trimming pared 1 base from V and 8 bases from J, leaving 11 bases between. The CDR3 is CASGLDTGRGYTF. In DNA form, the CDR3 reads TGTGCTAGTGGTTTGGATACTGGCCGGGGCTACACCTTC. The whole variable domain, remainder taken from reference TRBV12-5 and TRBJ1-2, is DARVTQTPRHKVTEMGQEVTMRCQPILGHNTVFWYRQTMMQGLELLAYFRNRAPLDDSGMPKDRFSAEMPDATLATLKIQPSEPRDSAVYFCASGLDTGRGYTFGSGTRLTVV.

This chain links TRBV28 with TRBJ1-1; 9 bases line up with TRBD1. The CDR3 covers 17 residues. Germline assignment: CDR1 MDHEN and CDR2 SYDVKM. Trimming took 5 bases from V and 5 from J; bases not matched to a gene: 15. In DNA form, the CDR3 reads TGTGCCAGCAGTCCCTCTACGACAGGGGGAGGATGGACTGAAGCTTTCTTT. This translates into CASSPSTTGGGWTEAFF.

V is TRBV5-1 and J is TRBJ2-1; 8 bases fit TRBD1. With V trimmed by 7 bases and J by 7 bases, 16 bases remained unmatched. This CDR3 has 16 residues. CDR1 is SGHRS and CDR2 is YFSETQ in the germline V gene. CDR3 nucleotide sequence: TGCGCCAGCTTGGGCTCCGGGACAGGAGTACAAAATGAGCAGTTCTTC. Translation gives CASLGSGTGVQNEQFF.

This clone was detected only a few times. The CDR3 loop reads CASSVQFPWGNYGYTF. The CDR3 DNA sequence: TGTGCCAGCAGTGTCCAGTTTCCGTGGGGGAACTATGGCTACACCTTC. The chain uses TRBV2 and TRBJ1-2, with a tentative D call TRBD1 (5 bases). V dropped 4 bases and J dropped 2 bases, with 17 bases sitting between them. This CDR3 region has 16 residues. Germline assignment: CDR1 SNHLY and CDR2 FYNNEI.

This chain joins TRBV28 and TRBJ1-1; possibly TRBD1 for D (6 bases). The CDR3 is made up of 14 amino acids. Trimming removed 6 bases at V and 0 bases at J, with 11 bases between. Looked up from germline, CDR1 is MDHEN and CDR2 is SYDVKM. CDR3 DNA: TGTGCCAGCAGCCGGGGGCAGATGAACACTGAAGCTTTCTTT. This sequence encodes CASSRGQMNTEAFF.

As DNA, the CDR3 is TGTGCCAGCAGCCACGGACTGGATTCGAACACCGGGGAGCTGTTTTTT. Protein product: CASSHGLDSNTGELFF. This chain joins TRBV4-2 and TRBJ2-2; perhaps TRBD2 as D (5 bases). The CDR3 is 16 residues long. Germline loops: CDR1 LGHNA, CDR2 YNFKEQ. V lost 3 bases and J 0 bases, leaving 11 bases between the germline ends.

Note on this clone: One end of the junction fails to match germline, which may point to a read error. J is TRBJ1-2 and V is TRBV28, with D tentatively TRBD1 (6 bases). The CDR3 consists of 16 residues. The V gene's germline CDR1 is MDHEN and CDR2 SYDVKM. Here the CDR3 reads CASSFRDTHINHGYTF. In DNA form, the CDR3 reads TGTGCCAGCAGTTTCCGGGACACCCATATTAACCATGGCTACACCTTC.

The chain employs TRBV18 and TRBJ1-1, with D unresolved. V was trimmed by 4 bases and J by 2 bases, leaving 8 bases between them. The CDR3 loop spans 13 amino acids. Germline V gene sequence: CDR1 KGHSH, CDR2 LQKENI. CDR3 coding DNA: TGTGCCAGCTCACAAAAAAGAAACACTGAAGCTTTCTTT. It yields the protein CASSQKRNTEAFF.

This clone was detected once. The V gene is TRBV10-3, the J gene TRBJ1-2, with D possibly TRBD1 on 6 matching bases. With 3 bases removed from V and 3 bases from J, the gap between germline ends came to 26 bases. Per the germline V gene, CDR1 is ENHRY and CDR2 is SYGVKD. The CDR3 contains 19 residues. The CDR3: CAISDLLEGGGRPHYGYTF. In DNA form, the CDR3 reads TGTGCCATCAGTGACCTCCTAGAGGGTGGGGGGCGACCCCACTATGGCTACACCTTC.

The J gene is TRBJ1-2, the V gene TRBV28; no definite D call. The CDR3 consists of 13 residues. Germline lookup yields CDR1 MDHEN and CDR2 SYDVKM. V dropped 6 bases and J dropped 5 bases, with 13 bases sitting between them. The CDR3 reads CASSRRQPYGYTF. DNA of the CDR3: TGTGCCAGCAGCAGGCGACAACCATATGGCTACACCTTC.